The present T cell receptor beta chain was sequenced within a study of blood T cell repertoires in COVID-19. The CDR3 loop spans 14 amino acids. Germline V gives CDR1 SNHLY, CDR2 FYNNEI. V was pared by 8 bases and J by 3 bases, with 6 bases of the junction left unmatched. Using immunoSEQ multiplex PCR, the repertoire was profiled, and TCRdb retains in-frame clones only, with some absent. Among more than 150,000 clones, about nine tenths were seen once, and the ten largest hold approximately 2.1%. Sequencing was done on a sample of PBMCs or T cells enriched from blood (not recorded which). This sequence joins TRBV2 and TRBJ2-2; 7 nucleotides line up with TRBD1. The sequence was collected from a woman aged 25-40 years who had recovered from COVID-19. The CDR3 region is CASSRDRYTGELFF. In DNA form, the CDR3 reads TGTGCCAGCTCCCGGGACAGATACACCGGGGAGCTGTTTTTT.